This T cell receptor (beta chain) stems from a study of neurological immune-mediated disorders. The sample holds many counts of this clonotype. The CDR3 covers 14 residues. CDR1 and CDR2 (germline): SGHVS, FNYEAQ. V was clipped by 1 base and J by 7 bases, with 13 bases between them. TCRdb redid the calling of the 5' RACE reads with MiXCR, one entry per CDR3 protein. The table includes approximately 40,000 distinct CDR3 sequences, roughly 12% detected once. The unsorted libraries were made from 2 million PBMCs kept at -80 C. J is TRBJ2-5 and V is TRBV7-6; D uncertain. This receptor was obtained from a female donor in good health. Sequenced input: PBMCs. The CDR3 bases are TGTGCCAGCAGCTTAGGTCTGCTTCTAGGGACCCAGTACTTC. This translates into CASSLGLLLGTQYF.